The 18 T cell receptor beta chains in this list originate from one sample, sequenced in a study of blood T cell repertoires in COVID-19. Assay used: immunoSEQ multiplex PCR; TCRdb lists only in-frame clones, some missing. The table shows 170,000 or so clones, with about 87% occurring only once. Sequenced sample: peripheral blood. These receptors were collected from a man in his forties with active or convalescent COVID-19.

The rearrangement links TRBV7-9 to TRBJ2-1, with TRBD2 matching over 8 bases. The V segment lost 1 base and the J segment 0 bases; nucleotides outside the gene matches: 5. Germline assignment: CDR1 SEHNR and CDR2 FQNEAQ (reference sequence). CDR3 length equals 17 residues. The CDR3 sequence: CASSLGLAIYSYNEQFF. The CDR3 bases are TGTGCCAGCAGCTTAGGACTAGCGATTTACTCCTACAATGAGCAGTTCTTC.

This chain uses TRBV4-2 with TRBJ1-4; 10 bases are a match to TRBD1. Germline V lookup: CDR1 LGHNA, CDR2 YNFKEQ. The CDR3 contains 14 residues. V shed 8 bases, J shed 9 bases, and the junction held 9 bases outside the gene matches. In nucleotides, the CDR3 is TGTGCCAGCGGGGGGGACAGGGGACGGCAAAAACTGTTTTTT. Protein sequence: CASGGDRGRQKLFF.

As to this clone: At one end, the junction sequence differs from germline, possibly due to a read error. The CDR3 coding sequence is TGTGCTAGCACCCCTCTAGGAGGGTTCAACACCGGGGAGCTGTTTTTT. Protein product: CASTPLGGFNTGELFF. The chain links TRBV7-7 to TRBJ2-2; TRBD2 is a possible D gene (6 bases). CDR3 size: 16 residues. Germline V gene lookup returns CDR1 SSHAT and CDR2 FNYEAQ (reference sequence).

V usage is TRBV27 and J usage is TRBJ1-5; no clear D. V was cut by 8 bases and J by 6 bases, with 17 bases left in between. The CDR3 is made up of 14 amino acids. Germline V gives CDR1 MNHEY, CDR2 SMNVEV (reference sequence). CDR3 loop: CASPPLRSGQPQHF. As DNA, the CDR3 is TGTGCCAGCCCTCCGCTCCGCTCGGGTCAGCCCCAGCATTTT.

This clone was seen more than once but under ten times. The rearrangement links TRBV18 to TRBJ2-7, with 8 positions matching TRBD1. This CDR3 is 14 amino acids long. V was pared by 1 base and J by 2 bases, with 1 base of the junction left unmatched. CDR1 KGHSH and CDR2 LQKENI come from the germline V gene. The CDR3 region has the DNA TGTGCCAGCTCACCACGGGGACAGGCCTACGAGCAGTACTTC. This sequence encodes CASSPRGQAYEQYF.

This chain's CDR3 is CASSGGDRVEQYF. Here the CDR3 DNA reads TGTGCCAGCAGCGGGGGTGACAGGGTCGAGCAGTACTTC. V is TRBV11-2 and J is TRBJ2-7; TRBD1 matches 7 bases. Germline lookup yields CDR1 SGHAT and CDR2 FQNNGV. There are 13 residues in the CDR3. With V trimmed by 5 bases and J by 6 bases, 7 bases remained unmatched.

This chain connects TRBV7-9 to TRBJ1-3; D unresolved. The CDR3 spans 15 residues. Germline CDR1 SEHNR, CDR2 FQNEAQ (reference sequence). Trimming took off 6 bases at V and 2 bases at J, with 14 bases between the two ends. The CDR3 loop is CASSSPFEAGNTIYF. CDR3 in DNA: TGTGCCAGCAGTTCCCCATTCGAGGCTGGAAACACCATATATTTT.

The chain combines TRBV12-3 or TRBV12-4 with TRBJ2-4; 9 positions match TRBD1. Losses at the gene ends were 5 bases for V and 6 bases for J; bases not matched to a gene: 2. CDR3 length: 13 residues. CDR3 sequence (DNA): TGTGCCAGCAGTGACAGGGGGGCAAACATTCAGTACTTC. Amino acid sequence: CASSDRGANIQYF.

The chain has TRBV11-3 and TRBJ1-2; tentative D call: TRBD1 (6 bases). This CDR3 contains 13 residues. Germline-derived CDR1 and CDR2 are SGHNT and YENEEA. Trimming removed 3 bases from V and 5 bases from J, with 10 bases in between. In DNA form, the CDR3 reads TGTGCCAGCAGCTTCAGGGGCGGTTATGGCTACACCTTC. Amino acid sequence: CASSFRGGYGYTF.

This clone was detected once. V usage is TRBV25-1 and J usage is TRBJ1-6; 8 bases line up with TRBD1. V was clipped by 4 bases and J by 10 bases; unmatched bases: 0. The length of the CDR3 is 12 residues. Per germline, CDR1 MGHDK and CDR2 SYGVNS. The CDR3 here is CASSGQGSPLHF. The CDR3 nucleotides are TGTGCCAGCAGTGGACAGGGGTCACCCCTCCACTTT.

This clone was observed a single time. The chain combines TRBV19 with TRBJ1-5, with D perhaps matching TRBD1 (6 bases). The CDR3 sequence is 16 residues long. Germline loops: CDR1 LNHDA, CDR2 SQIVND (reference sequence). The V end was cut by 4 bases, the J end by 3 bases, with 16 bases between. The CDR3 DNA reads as TGTGCCAGTAGTACCCCACAGGGTAGGGTCAATCAGCCCCAGCATTTT. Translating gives CASSTPQGRVNQPQHF.

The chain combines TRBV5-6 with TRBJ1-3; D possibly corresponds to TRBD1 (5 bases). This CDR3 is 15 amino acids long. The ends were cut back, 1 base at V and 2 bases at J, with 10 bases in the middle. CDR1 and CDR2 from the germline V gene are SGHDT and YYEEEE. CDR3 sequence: CASSLSRVAGNTIYF. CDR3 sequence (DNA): TGTGCCAGCAGCTTGAGCAGGGTGGCTGGAAACACCATATATTTT.

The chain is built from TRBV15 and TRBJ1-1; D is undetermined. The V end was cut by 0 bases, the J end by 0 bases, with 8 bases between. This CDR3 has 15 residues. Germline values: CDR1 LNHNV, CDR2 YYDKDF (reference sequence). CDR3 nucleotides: TGTGCCACCAGCAGAGATTACATACTGAACACTGAAGCTTTCTTT. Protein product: CATSRDYILNTEAFF.

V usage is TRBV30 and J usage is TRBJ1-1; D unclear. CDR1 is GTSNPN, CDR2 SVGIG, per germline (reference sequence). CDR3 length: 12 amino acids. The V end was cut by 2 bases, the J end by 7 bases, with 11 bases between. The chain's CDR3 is CAWSLKVGEAFF. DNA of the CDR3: TGTGCCTGGAGTCTGAAAGTCGGTGAAGCTTTCTTT.

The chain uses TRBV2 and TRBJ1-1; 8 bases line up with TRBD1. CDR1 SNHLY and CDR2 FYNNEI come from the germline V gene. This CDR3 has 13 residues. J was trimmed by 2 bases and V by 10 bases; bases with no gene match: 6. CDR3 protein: CATKTGANTEAFF. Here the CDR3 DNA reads TGTGCCACTAAGACAGGGGCCAACACTGAAGCTTTCTTT.

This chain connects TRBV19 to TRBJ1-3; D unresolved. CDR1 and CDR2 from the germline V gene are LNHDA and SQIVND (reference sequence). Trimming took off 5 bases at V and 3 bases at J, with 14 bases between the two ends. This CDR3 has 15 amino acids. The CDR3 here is CASSFRVAGGNTIYF. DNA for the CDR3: TGTGCCAGTAGTTTTCGGGTTGCCGGTGGAAACACCATATATTTT.

CDR3 loop: CASSFSGGAPYEQYF. The CDR3 DNA follows: TGTGCCAGCAGTTTTAGCGGGGGGGCCCCCTACGAGCAGTACTTC. This chain joins TRBV5-6 and TRBJ2-7; 11 bases map to TRBD2. CDR1 and CDR2 from the germline V gene are SGHDT and YYEEEE. With V trimmed by 5 bases and J by 2 bases, 6 bases remained unmatched. The CDR3 is 15 residues long.

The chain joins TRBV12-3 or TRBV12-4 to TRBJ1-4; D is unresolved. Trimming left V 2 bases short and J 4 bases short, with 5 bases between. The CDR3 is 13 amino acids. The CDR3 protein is CASSLSHNEKLFF. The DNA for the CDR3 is TGTGCCAGCAGTTTATCCCATAATGAAAAACTGTTTTTT.